This TCR beta chain derives from a study of control samples from healthy donors and cancer patients. V was pared by 5 bases and J by 6 bases, with 7 bases of the junction left unmatched. This CDR3 has 15 amino acids. Looked up from germline, CDR1 is MNHNY and CDR2 is SVGAGI (reference sequence). Only in-frame clones appear in the TCRdb table, and some are missing; sequencing was by immunoSEQ multiplex PCR. The table shows over 70,000 clones, with 70% to 90% occurring only once. The chain couples TRBV6-6 to TRBJ1-3; 10 bases agree with TRBD1. The origin of this receptor is a woman between 55 and 75 years old in good health. The sequenced sample was blood. CDR3 in amino acids: CASSLPGTGVNTIYF. In nucleotides, the CDR3 is TGTGCCAGCAGTCTCCCCGGGACAGGGGTAAACACCATATATTTT.